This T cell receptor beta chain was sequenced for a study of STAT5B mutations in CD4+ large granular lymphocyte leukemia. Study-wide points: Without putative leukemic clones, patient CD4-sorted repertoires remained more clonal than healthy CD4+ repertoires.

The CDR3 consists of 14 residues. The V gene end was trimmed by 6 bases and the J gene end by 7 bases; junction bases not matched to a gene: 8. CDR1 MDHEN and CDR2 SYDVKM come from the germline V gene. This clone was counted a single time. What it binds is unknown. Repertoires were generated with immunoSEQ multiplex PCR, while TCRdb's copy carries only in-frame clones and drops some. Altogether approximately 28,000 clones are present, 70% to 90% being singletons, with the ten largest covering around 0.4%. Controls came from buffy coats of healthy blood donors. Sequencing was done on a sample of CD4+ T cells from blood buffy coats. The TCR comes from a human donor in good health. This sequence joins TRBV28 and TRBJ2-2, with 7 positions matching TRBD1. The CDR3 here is CASSNRGPYGELFF. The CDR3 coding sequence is TGTGCCAGCAGCAACAGGGGCCCCTACGGGGAGCTGTTTTTT. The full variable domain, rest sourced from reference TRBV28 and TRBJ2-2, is DVKVTQSSRYLVKRTGEKVFLECVQDMDHENMFWYRQDPGLGLRLIYFSYDVKMKEKGDIPEGYSVSREKKERFSLILESASTNQTSMYLCASSNRGPYGELFFGEGSRLTVL.